What follows are 8 T cell receptor beta chains derived from one specimen sequenced in a study of CD8 T cells in Susac syndrome. The authors reverse transcribed roughly 0.5 to 1 ug RNA with random hexamers. TCRdb used MiXCR to reprocess the immunoSEQ multiplex PCR reads, holding one entry per CDR3 protein. The table records about 240,000 distinct CDR3 sequences, almost 97% of them present only once. Sample: CD4+ T cells from PBMCs. These receptors originate from a human donor with Susac syndrome.

The rearrangement uses TRBV11-1 and TRBJ2-3; weak D call: TRBD2 (5 bases). The length of the CDR3 is 16 residues. Trimming pared 5 bases from V and 3 bases from J, leaving 18 bases between. Germline loops: CDR1 SGHAT, CDR2 FQDESV (reference sequence). CDR3 DNA: TGTGCCAGCAGCACCACCGGGCGACGAGGGACAGATACGCAGTATTTT. Protein sequence: CASSTTGRRGTDTQYF.

V usage is TRBV19 and J usage is TRBJ2-2; TRBD2 matches 9 bases. Germline trimming cut 8 bases from V and 6 bases from J; bases unmatched to any gene: 4. Per the germline V gene, CDR1 is LNHDA and CDR2 is SQIVND (reference sequence). The CDR3 runs to 13 residues. In DNA, the CDR3 is TGTGCCAGTTCCGGGACTAGCCCCGGGGAGCTGTTTTTT. Translated: CASSGTSPGELFF.

This clonotype was counted a single time. The chain is built from TRBV19 and TRBJ2-7; TRBD1 matches 8 bases. The CDR3 spans 13 residues. J gave up 7 bases and V 8 bases, and 10 bases lay outside the gene matches. In germline, CDR1 is LNHDA, CDR2 SQIVND (reference sequence). For the CDR3, the DNA is TGTGCCAGTTCAGACAGGGGTCCTCTGGAGCAGTACTTC. Its protein product is CASSDRGPLEQYF.

The J gene is TRBJ2-1, the V gene TRBV5-1; D ambiguous. The CDR3 length is 11 residues. CDR1 SGHRS and CDR2 YFSETQ come from the germline V gene. V was clipped by 0 bases and J by 9 bases, with 4 bases between them. The CDR3 sequence is CASSLDGEQFF. The CDR3 region has the DNA TGCGCCAGCAGCTTGGATGGTGAGCAGTTCTTC. The full variable domain, its missing parts supplied by reference TRBV5-1 and TRBJ2-1, is KAGVTQTPRYLIKTRGQQVTLSCSPISGHRSVSWYQQTPGQGLQFLFEYFSETQRNKGNFPGRFSGRQFSNSRSEMNVSTLELGDSALYLCASSLDGEQFFGPGTRLTVL.

V is TRBV29-1 and J is TRBJ2-7; 10 nucleotides align to TRBD2. CDR1 and CDR2 from the germline V gene are SQVTM and ANQGSEA. This CDR3 has 12 residues. CDR3 in amino acids: CVAGLAGAKQYF. Written as DNA, the CDR3 is TGCGTTGCGGGGCTAGCGGGAGCTAAGCAGTACTTC.

The rearrangement links TRBV6-5 to TRBJ2-7; 7 positions match TRBD1. After removal of 7 bases from V and 3 bases from J, the junction contained 6 bases not matched to a gene. There are 13 residues in the CDR3. Germline CDR1 is MNHEY and CDR2 is SVGAGI. The CDR3 DNA is TGTGCCAGCACCCAGACAGGGAGCTACGAGCAGTACTTC. It encodes CASTQTGSYEQYF.

The chain is built from TRBV18 and TRBJ1-2, with no clear D. The V end lost 8 bases, the J end lost 8 bases, and 9 bases lay between the germline ends. The CDR3 covers 10 residues. Germline CDR1 reads KGHSH; CDR2 reads LQKENI. CDR3 coding DNA: TGTGCCAGCCCGGCCCGGGGCTACACCTTC. Translated, it gives CASPARGYTF.

The gene calls are TRBV10-3 and TRBJ2-1; D possibly corresponds to TRBD2 (6 bases). CDR3 size: 14 residues. The V gene lost 6 bases and the J gene lost 7 bases, with 16 bases spanning the gap. Looked up from germline, CDR1 is ENHRY and CDR2 is SYGVKD. For the CDR3, the DNA is TGTGCCATCAGGAGAGCTAGCGAGACGAATGAGCAGTTCTTC. It yields the protein CAIRRASETNEQFF.